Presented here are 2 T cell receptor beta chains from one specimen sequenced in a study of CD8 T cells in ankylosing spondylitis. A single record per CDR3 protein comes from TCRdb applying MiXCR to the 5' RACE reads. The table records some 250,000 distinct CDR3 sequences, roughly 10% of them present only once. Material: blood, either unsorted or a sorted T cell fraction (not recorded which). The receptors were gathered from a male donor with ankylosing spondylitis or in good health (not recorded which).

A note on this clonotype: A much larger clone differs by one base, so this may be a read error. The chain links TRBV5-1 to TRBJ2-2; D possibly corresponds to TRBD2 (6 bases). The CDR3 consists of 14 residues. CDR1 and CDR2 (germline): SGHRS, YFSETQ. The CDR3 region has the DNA TGCACCAGCAGCCTCCCCCGGGAGACCGGGGAGCTGTTTTTT. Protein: CTSSLPRETGELFF.

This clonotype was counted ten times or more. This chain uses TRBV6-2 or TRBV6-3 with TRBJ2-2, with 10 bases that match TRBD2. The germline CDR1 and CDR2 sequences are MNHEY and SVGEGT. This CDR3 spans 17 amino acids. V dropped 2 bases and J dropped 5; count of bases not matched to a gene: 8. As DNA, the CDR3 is TGTGCCAGCAGTTACCGCCCTAGCGGGAGAAGTACCGGGGAGCTGTTTTTT. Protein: CASSYRPSGRSTGELFF.